This TCR beta chain was recovered during a study of beta chain features in type 1 diabetes. Study-level findings and limits: For Type 1 diabetes patients, all four CD4+ subsets carried TCRB CDR3s that were moderately but significantly shorter.

In regard to this clone: Its target is unknown.

The whole isolated RNA underwent reverse transcription, so sequencing captured expressed TCRB transcripts. Produced via immunoSEQ multiplex PCR; TCRdb's table is partial and in-frame only. The top ten clones hold around 2.7% of a sample with more than 95,000 clones, approximately 15% of them seen once. This CDR3 is built from 17 residues. CDR1 and CDR2 from the germline V gene are ENHRY and SYGVKD. V was shortened by 2 bases and J by 0 bases, with 14 bases between the two germline ends. The sequenced sample consisted of central memory CD4+ T cells from blood. The sequence derives from a young man with type 1 diabetes. This chain joins TRBV10-3 and TRBJ1-5; tentatively, D is TRBD1 (6 bases). CDR3 in amino acids: CAISEAGTHLSNQPQHF. Written as DNA, the CDR3 is TGTGCCATCAGTGAGGCCGGGACACACCTTAGCAATCAGCCCCAGCATTTT.